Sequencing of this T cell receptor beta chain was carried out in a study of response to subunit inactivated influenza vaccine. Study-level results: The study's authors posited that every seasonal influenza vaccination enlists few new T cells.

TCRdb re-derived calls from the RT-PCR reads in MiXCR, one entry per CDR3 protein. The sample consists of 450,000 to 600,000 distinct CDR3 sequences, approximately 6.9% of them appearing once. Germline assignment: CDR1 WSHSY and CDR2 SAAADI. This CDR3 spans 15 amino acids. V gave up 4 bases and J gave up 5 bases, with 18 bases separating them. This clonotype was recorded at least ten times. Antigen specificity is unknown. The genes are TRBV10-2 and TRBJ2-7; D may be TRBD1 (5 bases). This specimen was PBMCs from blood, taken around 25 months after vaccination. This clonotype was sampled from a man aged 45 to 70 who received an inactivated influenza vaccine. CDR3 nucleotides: TGCGCCAGCAGTGGGATGGTGGGGCTTCTCGACGAGCAGTACTTC. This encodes CASSGMVGLLDEQYF.